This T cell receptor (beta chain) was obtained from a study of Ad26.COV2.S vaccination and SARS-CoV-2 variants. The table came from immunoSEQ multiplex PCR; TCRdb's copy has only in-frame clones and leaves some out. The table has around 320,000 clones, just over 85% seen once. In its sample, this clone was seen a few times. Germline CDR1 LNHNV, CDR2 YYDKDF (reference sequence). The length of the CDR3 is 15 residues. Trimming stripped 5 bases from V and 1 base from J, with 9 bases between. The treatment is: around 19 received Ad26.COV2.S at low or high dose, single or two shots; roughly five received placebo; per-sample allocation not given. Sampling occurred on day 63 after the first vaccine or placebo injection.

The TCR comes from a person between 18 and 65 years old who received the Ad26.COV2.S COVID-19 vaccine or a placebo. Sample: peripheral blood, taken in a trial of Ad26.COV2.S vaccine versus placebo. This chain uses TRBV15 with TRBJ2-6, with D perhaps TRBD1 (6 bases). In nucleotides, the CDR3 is TGTGCCACCAGCGCTGACAGGTCTGGGGCCAACGTCCTGACTTTC. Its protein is CATSADRSGANVLTF.